The present T cell receptor (beta chain) was sequenced within a study of shared clonotypes between healthy human individuals. Across the study: In total, the donors were two women and a few men aged 18 to 49. Findings of the study overall: Having only a few donors restricted how much genetic and exposure-history diversity was captured.

The germline V gene encodes CDR1 KGHSH and CDR2 LQKENI. There are 16 residues in the CDR3. Trimming took off 4 bases at V and 4 bases at J, with 19 bases between the two ends. Concerning this clone itself: As yet, its antigen is unknown.

Genomic DNA of every subset was divided equally among multiple immunoSEQ plates. TCRdb's table, derived via immunoSEQ multiplex PCR, lists solely in-frame clones and lacks some. The data contain some 2.4 million clones, under 95% of them seen just once; the ten biggest clones take up approximately 0.37%. This sequence joins TRBV18 and TRBJ1-1; D is possibly TRBD1 (5 bases). The TCR originated in a man aged 18-30 years in good health. Some clones in this sample may be carry-over from other donors' samples. Sequenced: naive CD4+ T cells from PBMCs. Stated subset: CD45RA+ positively selected. The CDR3 reads CASSRTGTPGATEAFF. The CDR3, as DNA: TGTGCCAGCTCACGGACCGGGACCCCAGGAGCCACTGAAGCTTTCTTT.